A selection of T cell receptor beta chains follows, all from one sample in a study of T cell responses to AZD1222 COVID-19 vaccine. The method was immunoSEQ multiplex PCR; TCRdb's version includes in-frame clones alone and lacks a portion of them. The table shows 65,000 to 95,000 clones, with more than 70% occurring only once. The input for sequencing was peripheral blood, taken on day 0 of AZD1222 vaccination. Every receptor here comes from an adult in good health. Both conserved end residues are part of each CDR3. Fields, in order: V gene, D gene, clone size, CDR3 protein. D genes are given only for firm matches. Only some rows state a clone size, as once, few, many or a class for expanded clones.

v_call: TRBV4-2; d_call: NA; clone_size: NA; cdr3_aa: CASSQDAGEQPQHF
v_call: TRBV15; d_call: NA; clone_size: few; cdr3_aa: CATSRAGQRTYGYTF
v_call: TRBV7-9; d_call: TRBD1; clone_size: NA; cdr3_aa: CASNTPGTGDQPQHF
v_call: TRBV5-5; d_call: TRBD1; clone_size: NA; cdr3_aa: CARGTGIGNQPQHF
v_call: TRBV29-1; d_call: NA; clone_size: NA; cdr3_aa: CSAMEGVEGYTF
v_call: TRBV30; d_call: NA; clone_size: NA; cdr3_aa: CAWSRGLSGNSPLHF
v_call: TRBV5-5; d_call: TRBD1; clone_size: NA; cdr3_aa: CASSFSGQANEKLFF
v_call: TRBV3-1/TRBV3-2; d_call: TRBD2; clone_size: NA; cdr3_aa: CASKAGLHSYEQYF
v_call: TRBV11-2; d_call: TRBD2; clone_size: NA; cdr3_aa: CASSLGIAGAGTQYF
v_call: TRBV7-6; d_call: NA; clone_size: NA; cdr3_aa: CASSLVTPRAEAFF
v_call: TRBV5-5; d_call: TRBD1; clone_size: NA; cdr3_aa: CASSAPTGSDEKLFF
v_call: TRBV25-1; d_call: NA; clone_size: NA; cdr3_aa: CASSADDASTQYF
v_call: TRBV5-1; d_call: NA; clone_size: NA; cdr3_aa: CASSLGPATADTIYF
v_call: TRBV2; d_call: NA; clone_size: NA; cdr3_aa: CASRTVSYEQYF
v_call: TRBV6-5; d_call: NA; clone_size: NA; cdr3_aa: CASRKVPTTNEKLFF
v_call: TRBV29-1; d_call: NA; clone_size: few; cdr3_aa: CSVSGADTGELFF
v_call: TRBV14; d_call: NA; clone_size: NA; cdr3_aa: CASNLGGFTEAFF